This T cell receptor beta chain was recovered during a study of Graves' ophthalmopathy and Graves' hyperthyroidism. Study-level information: There was a collection of peripheral blood at initial diagnosis, before any treatment.

This clonotype has a count of ten or more. TCR beta CDR3 regions were amplified from RNA transcripts. HTBI-primed first-round RT-PCR preceded second-round multiplex PCR. TCRdb reprocessed the multiplex PCR reads via MiXCR and lists one record per CDR3 protein. The data contain over 450,000 distinct CDR3 sequences, around 14% of them singletons. V shed 2 bases and J shed 12 bases, with 20 bases lying between them. Germline CDR1 MNHEY, CDR2 SVGEGT. CDR3 length: 16 residues. The chain has TRBV6-2 or TRBV6-3 and TRBJ1-6; D unresolved. The sample taken for sequencing was blood. The sequence was obtained from a woman aged 25-40 years with Graves' ophthalmopathy. CDR3 in amino acids: CASSYGPGQGIGPLHF. The CDR3 DNA follows: TGTGCCAGCAGTTACGGACCCGGTCAAGGGATTGGACCCCTCCACTTT.